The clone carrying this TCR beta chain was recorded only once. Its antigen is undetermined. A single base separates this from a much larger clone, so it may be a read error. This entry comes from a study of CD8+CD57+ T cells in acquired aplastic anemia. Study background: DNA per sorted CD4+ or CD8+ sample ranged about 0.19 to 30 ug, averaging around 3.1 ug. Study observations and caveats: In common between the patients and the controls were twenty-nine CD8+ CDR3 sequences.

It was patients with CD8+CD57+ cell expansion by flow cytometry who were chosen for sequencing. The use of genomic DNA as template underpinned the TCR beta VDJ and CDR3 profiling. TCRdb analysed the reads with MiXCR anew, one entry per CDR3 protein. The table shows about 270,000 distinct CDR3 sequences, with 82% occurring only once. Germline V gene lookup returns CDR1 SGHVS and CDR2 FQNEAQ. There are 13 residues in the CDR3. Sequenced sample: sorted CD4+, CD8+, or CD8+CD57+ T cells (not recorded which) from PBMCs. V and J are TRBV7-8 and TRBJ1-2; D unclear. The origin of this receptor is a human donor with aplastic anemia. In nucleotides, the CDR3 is TGTGCCAGCAGCTTAGCGGGAGGTCGCGATACGCCCTTT. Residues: CASSLAGGRDTPF. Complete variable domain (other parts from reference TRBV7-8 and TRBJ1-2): GAGVSQSPRYKVAKRGQDVALRCDPISGHVSLFWYQQALGQGPEFLTYFQNEAQLDKSGLPSDRFFAERPEGSVSTLKIQRTQQEDSAVYLCASSLAGGRDTPFGSGTRLTVV.